A selection of T cell receptor beta chains follows, all from one sample in a study of T cell changes during pregnancy in multiple sclerosis. Libraries were prepared by immunoSEQ multiplex PCR; TCRdb keeps only in-frame clonotypes and omits some of them. This sample carries about 69,000 clones, roughly nine tenths of them seen once, and the ten largest clones take around 0.27%. Sequencing used CD4+ T cells from peripheral blood mononuclear cells, obtained in the third trimester of pregnancy. Source of these receptors: a female donor in good health, enrolled as a control in a pregnancy study. Each CDR3 is given with its conserved first and last residue. The order of the fields is clone size, D gene, J gene, V gene, CDR3 DNA, CDR3 protein. A D gene is named only where the DNA matches it firmly. For some rows the clone size is stated as once, few or many, or as a class when expanded; others skip it.

size: NA
D: TRBD1
J: TRBJ2-2
V: TRBV9
DNA: TGTGCCAGCAGCGTAGCTCGGCAGGGGGCTGTCACCGGGGAGCTGTTTTTT
CDR3: CASSVARQGAVTGELFF

size: NA
D: TRBD1
J: TRBJ2-7
V: TRBV6-1
DNA: TGTGCCAGCAGATCGACAGGGGATCTCGCTAAGCAGTACTTC
CDR3: CASRSTGDLAKQYF

size: NA
D: TRBD1
J: TRBJ2-7
V: TRBV10-3
DNA: TGTGCCATCAGTGATCCGACAGGGAAAGTCTCCTACGAGCAGTACTTC
CDR3: CAISDPTGKVSYEQYF

size: NA
D: NA
J: TRBJ1-1
V: TRBV15
DNA: TGTGCCACCAGCAGAGGAGGGACTGAAGCTTTCTTT
CDR3: CATSRGGTEAFF

size: NA
D: NA
J: TRBJ1-1
V: TRBV6-5
DNA: TGTGCCAGCAGTTACCCCGGGGTGGGGATTAACACTGAAGCTTTCTTT
CDR3: CASSYPGVGINTEAFF

size: few
D: NA
J: TRBJ1-1
V: TRBV18
DNA: TGTGCCAGCTCACTTGGCCAGGAAGCTTTCTTT
CDR3: CASSLGQEAFF

size: NA
D: TRBD1
J: TRBJ1-2
V: TRBV6-1
DNA: TGTGCCAGCAGCCCGGACAGGGCCTATGGCTACACCTTC
CDR3: CASSPDRAYGYTF

size: NA
D: NA
J: TRBJ1-1
V: TRBV4-2
DNA: TGTGCCAGCAGCCAAGTTAGAGGGAGGACTGAAGCTTTCTTT
CDR3: CASSQVRGRTEAFF

size: NA
D: TRBD2
J: TRBJ2-4
V: TRBV5-6
DNA: TGTGCCAGCAGCTTGTTCTCTAGCGGGAATGAAAACATTCAGTACTTC
CDR3: CASSLFSSGNENIQYF

size: NA
D: NA
J: TRBJ1-2
V: TRBV19
DNA: TGTGCCAGTAGTAATAGGGAGCACTATGGCTACACCTTC
CDR3: CASSNREHYGYTF

size: NA
D: TRBD1
J: TRBJ2-6
V: TRBV18
DNA: TGTGCCAGCTCACAAGGACAGGCCTCTGGGGCCAACGTCCTGACTTTC
CDR3: CASSQGQASGANVLTF

size: NA
D: TRBD1
J: TRBJ1-2
V: TRBV15
DNA: TGTGCCACCAGCCGGGCCCAGACAGGGGCTTGGGGCTACACCTTC
CDR3: CATSRAQTGAWGYTF

size: NA
D: TRBD2
J: TRBJ2-1
V: TRBV4-3
DNA: TGCGCCAGCAGCCAAGAAGCGGGGGGATCCAATGAGCAGTTCTTC
CDR3: CASSQEAGGSNEQFF

size: NA
D: TRBD1
J: TRBJ2-1
V: TRBV18
DNA: TGTGCCAGCTCACCTCGATCAGGGGGCGATGAGCAGTTCTTC
CDR3: CASSPRSGGDEQFF

size: few
D: NA
J: TRBJ1-2
V: TRBV6-5
DNA: TGTGCCAGCCAGGGGACGTATGGCTACACCTTC
CDR3: CASQGTYGYTF

size: NA
D: TRBD2
J: TRBJ2-5
V: TRBV7-7
DNA: TGTGCTAGCAGCCTTTCTAGCGGGGGGGCCTCAGAGACCCAGTACTTC
CDR3: CASSLSSGGASETQYF

size: NA
D: NA
J: TRBJ1-1
V: TRBV5-6
DNA: TGTGCCAGCAGTTGGGGCTCGAACACTGAAGCTTTCTTT
CDR3: CASSWGSNTEAFF

size: once
D: TRBD1
J: TRBJ2-5
V: TRBV6-6
DNA: TGTGCCAGCAGTTACTCCGAGACAGGGCACGGAGAGACCCAGTACTTC
CDR3: CASSYSETGHGETQYF

size: NA
D: TRBD2
J: TRBJ2-1
V: TRBV30
DNA: TGTGCCTGGAGTGATCAGCGGGGAGGTAATGAGCAGTTCTTC
CDR3: CAWSDQRGGNEQFF

size: NA
D: NA
J: TRBJ1-6
V: TRBV7-6
DNA: TGTGCCAGCCGCCGGACAAATTCACCCCTCCACTTT
CDR3: CASRRTNSPLHF

size: NA
D: TRBD1
J: TRBJ2-1
V: TRBV15
DNA: TGTGCCACCAGCTGGTTCCGGGACAGGGTGGACAATGAGCAGTTCTTC
CDR3: CATSWFRDRVDNEQFF

size: NA
D: NA
J: TRBJ1-2
V: TRBV4-3
DNA: TGCGCCAGCAGCCAAGATCTATCACTTAACTATGGCTACACCTTC
CDR3: CASSQDLSLNYGYTF

size: NA
D: NA
J: TRBJ1-2
V: TRBV19
DNA: TGTGCCAGTAGTATCGCTGGACAGATTTTATGGGGCTACACCTTC
CDR3: CASSIAGQILWGYTF

size: NA
D: TRBD2
J: TRBJ2-5
V: TRBV30
DNA: TGTGCCTGGGCTAGCGGGGTAGAGACCCAGTACTTC
CDR3: CAWASGVETQYF

size: NA
D: NA
J: TRBJ1-1
V: TRBV15
DNA: TGTGCCACCAGCAGAGAACCCCAACAGGGAACTGAAGCTTTCTTT
CDR3: CATSREPQQGTEAFF

size: NA
D: TRBD2
J: TRBJ2-3
V: TRBV19
DNA: TGTGCCAGTAGTATAGATCGGTATGCGGTGGGGGGGAGCACAGATACGCAGTATTTT
CDR3: CASSIDRYAVGGSTDTQYF

size: once
D: TRBD1
J: TRBJ2-7
V: TRBV10-3
DNA: TGTGCCATCAGTAGACAGGGGCCCTACTCCTACGAGCAGTACTTC
CDR3: CAISRQGPYSYEQYF

size: once
D: TRBD1
J: TRBJ2-1
V: TRBV29-1
DNA: TGCAGCTTCCGACAGGGGAATCCCGAGCAGTTCTTC
CDR3: CSFRQGNPEQFF

size: NA
D: NA
J: TRBJ1-1
V: TRBV5-4
DNA: TGTGCCAGCAACAAGGGAGAGGGACATTTGAACACTGAAGCTTTCTTT
CDR3: CASNKGEGHLNTEAFF

size: NA
D: NA
J: TRBJ2-7
V: TRBV5-6
DNA: TGTGCCAGCAGCTTGGCTGGGGGACTCTACGAGCAGTACTTC
CDR3: CASSLAGGLYEQYF

size: NA
D: NA
J: TRBJ2-5
V: TRBV19
DNA: TGTGCCAGTAGTTGGGCGGGGGCCCAAGAGACCCAGTACTTC
CDR3: CASSWAGAQETQYF

size: NA
D: TRBD2
J: TRBJ2-3
V: TRBV4-3
DNA: TGCGCCAGCAGTCCCGGGGCTAGCGGGGGCACAGATACGCAGTATTTT
CDR3: CASSPGASGGTDTQYF

size: NA
D: TRBD1
J: TRBJ2-1
V: TRBV6-1
DNA: TGTGCCAGCATATGGGACAGGGGGCGTGGGGAGCAGTTCTTC
CDR3: CASIWDRGRGEQFF

size: once
D: NA
J: TRBJ1-5
V: TRBV30
DNA: TGTGCCTGGAGTGTACGGGGGATCAGGAATCAGCCCCAGCATTTT
CDR3: CAWSVRGIRNQPQHF

size: NA
D: NA
J: TRBJ2-3
V: TRBV5-8
DNA: TGTGCCAGCAGCTTGGCGAGACAGGCGGGGGTCACAGATACGCAGTATTTT
CDR3: CASSLARQAGVTDTQYF

size: NA
D: TRBD1
J: TRBJ1-1
V: TRBV2
DNA: TGTGCCAGTGGACAGGGGATGAACACTGAAGCTTTCTTT
CDR3: CASGQGMNTEAFF

size: NA
D: TRBD2
J: TRBJ2-3
V: TRBV7-2
DNA: TGTGCCAGCAGCTCGGGACTAGCGGGGGCCACAGATACGCAGTATTTT
CDR3: CASSSGLAGATDTQYF

size: NA
D: NA
J: TRBJ2-2
V: TRBV18
DNA: TGTGCCAGCTCGCGAACCCAATTGACAAAGGGAGATCTAGGCGGGGAGCTGTTTTTT
CDR3: CASSRTQLTKGDLGGELFF

size: NA
D: NA
J: TRBJ2-1
V: TRBV6-5
DNA: TGTGCCAGCAGTTTTGGCGGGGCCTCCTACAATGAGCAGTTCTTC
CDR3: CASSFGGASYNEQFF

size: NA
D: TRBD1
J: TRBJ2-4
V: TRBV7-9
DNA: TGTGCCAGCAGCCCGGGACAGGGCCTAAACATTCAGTACTTC
CDR3: CASSPGQGLNIQYF

size: NA
D: NA
J: TRBJ2-4
V: TRBV5-6
DNA: TGTGCCAGCAGCTTGGGTTGGCAAGCCAAAAACATTCAGTACTTC
CDR3: CASSLGWQAKNIQYF

size: NA
D: TRBD1
J: TRBJ1-2
V: TRBV30
DNA: TGTGCCTGGAGTGCACACTGGACAGGGAACTATGGCTACACCTTC
CDR3: CAWSAHWTGNYGYTF

size: NA
D: TRBD2
J: TRBJ2-3
V: TRBV4-3
DNA: TGCGCCAGCAGCCAGCAGACTAGCAGCCCAGATACGCAGTATTTT
CDR3: CASSQQTSSPDTQYF